The clone carrying this TCR beta chain was recorded a few times. The sample comes from a study of blood T cell repertoires in COVID-19. The method was immunoSEQ multiplex PCR; TCRdb's version includes in-frame clones alone and lacks a portion of them. The sample lists approximately 310,000 clones; about 89% were seen once. The source is a woman between 45 and 60 years old who had recovered from COVID-19. Sequenced sample: peripheral blood.

The CDR3 sequence: CASSLAAAGGQETQYF. DNA for the CDR3: TGCGCCAGCAGCTTGGCCGCAGCGGGGGGCCAAGAGACCCAGTACTTC. The rearrangement links TRBV5-1 to TRBJ2-5; 9 bases are shared with TRBD2. This CDR3 region has 16 residues. Germline trimming cut 0 bases from V and 1 base from J; bases unmatched to any gene: 4. Germline loops: CDR1 SGHRS, CDR2 YFSETQ.